The rows below give T cell receptor beta chains drawn from one sample of a study of long-term antiretroviral therapy in people with HIV. TCRdb keeps only in-frame clones here, not all; method: immunoSEQ multiplex PCR. This table has around 30,000 clones, 84% appearing once. The sequences come from unsorted PBMCs, collected 0.4 years after starting antiretroviral therapy. These receptors were obtained from a man between 18 and 35 years old with HIV. Each CDR3 is given with its conserved first and last residue. The order of the fields is J gene, clone size, D gene, V gene, CDR3 protein, CDR3 DNA. The D gene is left open where the match is weak. Where a row states a size, it is once, few, many or the class of an expanded clone; other rows omit it.

>TRBJ2-7|NA|NA|TRBV6-1
CASSLVGPDYEQYF
TGTGCCAGCAGCCTGGTGGGACCGGACTACGAGCAGTACTTC
>TRBJ2-1|NA|TRBD1|TRBV9
CASSATGTGYNEQFF
TGTGCCAGCAGCGCTACCGGGACAGGTTACAATGAGCAGTTCTTC
>TRBJ2-1|NA|TRBD2|TRBV13
CASSPRTSGGDISYNEQFF
TGTGCCAGCAGCCCGCGGACTAGCGGGGGCGATATCTCCTACAATGAGCAGTTCTTC
>TRBJ2-7|NA|TRBD1|TRBV18
CASSPPLADRPIQYF
TGTGCCAGCTCACCACCGCTGGCGGACAGGCCTATTCAGTACTTC
>TRBJ1-6|medium-sized|NA|TRBV6-5
CASSYSGSSYNSPLHF
TGTGCCAGCAGTTATTCAGGGAGCTCCTATAATTCACCCCTCCACTTT
>TRBJ2-3|NA|TRBD2|TRBV9
CASSVDGGVGGTQYF
TGTGCCAGCAGCGTAGACGGGGGGGTAGGGGGTACGCAGTATTTT
>TRBJ1-1|NA|NA|TRBV27
CASSPGRGGTEAFF
TGTGCCAGCAGCCCGGGTAGGGGTGGCACTGAAGCTTTCTTT
>TRBJ1-6|few|TRBD1|TRBV5-6
CASSTGTVTYNSPLHF
TGTGCCAGCAGCACCGGGACAGTGACCTATAATTCACCCCTCCACTTT
>TRBJ1-1|NA|NA|TRBV7-9
CASSLSGGGTEAFF
TGTGCCAGCAGCTTATCGGGGGGAGGGACTGAAGCTTTCTTT
>TRBJ2-1|NA|TRBD2|TRBV7-9
CASSPPLLAGLLNEQFF
TGTGCCAGCAGCCCCCCCTTGCTAGCGGGGTTGCTCAATGAGCAGTTCTTC
>TRBJ2-7|NA|TRBD1|TRBV7-8
CASSFRDSSYEQYF
TGTGCCAGCAGCTTCCGGGACAGCTCCTACGAGCAGTACTTC
>TRBJ1-2|once|NA|TRBV6-4
CASTPVWGDYGYTF
TGTGCCAGCACCCCCGTTTGGGGTGACTATGGCTACACCTTC
>TRBJ1-1|NA|NA|TRBV19
CASSSRTENTEAFF
TGTGCCAGTAGTTCCCGGACGGAGAACACTGAAGCTTTCTTT
>TRBJ2-7|NA|NA|TRBV27
CASSLGSTYEQYF
TGTGCCAGCAGTTTAGGGTCGACCTACGAGCAGTACTTC
>TRBJ2-1|NA|TRBD2|TRBV6-5
CASSYSETSGRGEQFF
TGTGCCAGCAGTTACTCGGAGACTAGCGGGAGGGGTGAGCAGTTCTTC
>TRBJ1-1|NA|NA|TRBV10-3
CAISESTGVNTEAFF
TGTGCCATCAGTGAGAGTACAGGCGTAAACACTGAAGCTTTCTTT
>TRBJ2-7|NA|TRBD1|TRBV27
CASSLTGNEQYF
TGTGCCAGCAGCCTGACAGGGAACGAGCAGTACTTC
>TRBJ2-7|NA|NA|TRBV5-4
CASLPGTGEQYF
TGTGCCAGCTTACCCGGGACCGGCGAGCAGTACTTC
>TRBJ1-2|NA|TRBD1|TRBV10-3
CAISDDRVAPLYNYGYTF
TGTGCCATCAGTGATGACAGGGTTGCCCCCCTCTATAACTATGGCTACACCTTC
>TRBJ1-6|NA|TRBD1|TRBV6-6
CASRMTGSSYNSPLHF
TGTGCCAGCAGGATGACAGGGAGCTCCTATAATTCACCCCTCCACTTT
>TRBJ2-7|NA|NA|TRBV4-1
CASSQIADSYEQYF
TGCGCCAGCAGCCAAATCGCGGATTCCTACGAGCAGTACTTC
>TRBJ2-7|NA|TRBD2|TRBV27
CASRGLAGELSEQYF
TGTGCCAGCAGGGGACTAGCGGGAGAATTAAGCGAGCAGTACTTC
>TRBJ2-7|NA|TRBD2|TRBV7-2
CASSPMGGGFYEQYF
TGTGCCAGCAGCCCAATGGGGGGGGGTTTCTACGAGCAGTACTTC
>TRBJ2-3|NA|TRBD2|TRBV19
CASRTSGGTDTQYF
TGTGCCAGTAGGACTAGCGGGGGCACAGATACGCAGTATTTT
>TRBJ2-5|NA|NA|TRBV9
CASSVGDSHGPQQETQYF
TGTGCCAGCAGCGTAGGGGACTCCCATGGGCCACAACAAGAGACCCAGTACTTC
>TRBJ2-5|once|NA|TRBV11-2
CASSLWVETQYF
TGTGCCAGCAGCTTATGGGTTGAGACCCAGTACTTC
>TRBJ1-1|NA|NA|TRBV6-5
CASRFGGNTEAFF
TGTGCCAGTAGATTCGGGGGGAACACTGAAGCTTTCTTT
>TRBJ2-7|NA|TRBD2|TRBV7-8
CASSPGLAGYPYEQYF
TGTGCCAGCAGCCCGGGACTAGCGGGCTACCCCTACGAGCAGTACTTC
>TRBJ1-1|NA|TRBD1|TRBV19
CASSISWTGKTEAFF
TGTGCCAGTAGTATCTCCTGGACAGGGAAAACTGAAGCTTTCTTT
>TRBJ2-1|NA|NA|TRBV7-5
CASSLRGGVGVSSEQFF
TGTGCCAGCAGCTTACGAGGTGGGGTGGGAGTCAGTAGTGAGCAGTTCTTC